Shown below are 21 T cell receptor beta chains from a single sample sequenced in a study of cytomegalovirus exposure and HLA in healthy donors. In the PCR, 60 Vbeta and 13 Jbeta primers were used. Measured with immunoSEQ multiplex PCR; TCRdb has only the in-frame clones, and not every one. This table holds 130,000 to 150,000 clones, roughly 80% found once. The sequencing sample was made of PBMCs. Receptors were obtained from a woman aged 40 to 49 in good health and CMV-seropositive.

This clone has only one observation. V is TRBV19 and J is TRBJ1-3; D call uncertain. This CDR3 is built from 15 residues. From germline, CDR1 is LNHDA and CDR2 SQIVND (reference sequence). Trimming removed 4 bases from V and 4 bases from J, with 14 bases in between. CDR3 coding DNA: TGTGCCAGTAGTAGTCTACGGGTCTACGGAAACACCATATATTTT. Translating it yields CASSSLRVYGNTIYF.

This clone was detected only once. For the CDR3, the DNA is TGTGCCAGTAGTATGGGAGTCAACCCTCTCCACCCCCTCCACTTT. It specifies CASSMGVNPLHPLHF. The chain uses TRBV19 and TRBJ1-6; no reliable D call. Germline CDR1 reads LNHDA; CDR2 reads SQIVND (reference sequence). V was shortened by 3 bases and J by 13 bases, with 19 bases between the two germline ends. The CDR3 length is 15 residues.

The rearrangement joins TRBV7-3 to TRBJ2-3; D not resolved. V gave up 4 bases and J gave up 2 bases, with 4 bases separating them. The CDR3 contains 12 residues. In germline, CDR1 is SGHTA, CDR2 FQGTGA. The DNA for the CDR3 is TGTGCCAGCAGCTCGTACACAGATACGCAGTATTTT. Its protein product is CASSSYTDTQYF.

The chain has TRBV4-1 and TRBJ2-7, with 13 nucleotides matching TRBD2. Germline V CDR1 and CDR2: MGHRA, YSYEKL. The J segment lost 5 bases and the V segment lost 5 bases, leaving 6 bases of the junction unmatched. This CDR3 is 15 amino acids long. The CDR3, as DNA: TGCGCCAGCAGCAGGACTAGCGGGGGAGTGGACGAGCAGTACTTC. The encoded protein is CASSRTSGGVDEQYF.

The J gene is TRBJ2-3, the V gene TRBV10-1; D gene uncertain. V lost 4 bases to trimming and J lost 6 bases, with 14 bases between them. Germline lookup yields CDR1 WNHNN and CDR2 SYGVQD (reference sequence). The CDR3 is 14 residues long. The CDR3 here is CASSVSPPSDTQYF. In nucleotides, the CDR3 is TGCGCCAGCAGTGTGTCCCCTCCTTCCGATACGCAGTATTTT.

The V and J genes are TRBV15 and TRBJ2-5; the match to TRBD1 covers 11 bases. The CDR3 consists of 20 residues. The V gene end was trimmed by 0 bases and the J gene end by 7 bases; junction bases not matched to a gene: 19. CDR1 is LNHNV, CDR2 YYDKDF, per germline (reference sequence). The CDR3 protein is CATSREGVLSGQGGFATQYF. The CDR3 DNA follows: TGTGCCACCAGCAGAGAAGGGGTTCTATCGGGACAGGGGGGGTTCGCGACCCAGTACTTC.

The CDR3 loop reads CAISEGPGGGVTYEQYF. The CDR3 coding sequence is TGTGCCATCAGTGAGGGACCCGGCGGGGGGGTTACCTACGAGCAGTACTTC. The rearrangement uses TRBV10-3 and TRBJ2-7, with 9 bases fitting TRBD2. Germline V lookup: CDR1 ENHRY, CDR2 SYGVKD. V lost 2 bases to trimming and J lost 2 bases; unmatched junction nucleotides: 10. The CDR3 consists of 17 residues.

This clone was seen only a few times. The rearrangement joins TRBV6-5 to TRBJ2-2, with D possibly TRBD2 on 5 matching bases. The CDR3 totals 14 residues. Trimming removed 0 bases from V and 3 bases from J, with 5 bases in between. Per germline, CDR1 MNHEY and CDR2 SVGAGI. The CDR3 nucleotides are TGTGCCAGCAGTTACTCGCGGGACACCGGGGAGCTGTTTTTT. This sequence encodes CASSYSRDTGELFF.

The chain recombines TRBV9 with TRBJ2-1, with D hard to call. In germline, CDR1 is SGDLS, CDR2 YYNGEE. V was clipped by 0 bases and J by 7 bases, with 14 bases between them. The CDR3 is made up of 15 amino acids. The CDR3 loop reads CASSVGGGNWNEQFF. CDR3 bases: TGTGCCAGCAGCGTAGGCGGCGGAAACTGGAATGAGCAGTTCTTC.

This clone showed up many times. V is TRBV6-5 and J is TRBJ1-1; D not resolved. Deletions cut 2 bases from V and 1 base from J, with 5 bases between. There are 13 residues in the CDR3. Germline V gene data show CDR1 as MNHEY and CDR2 as SVGAGI. CDR3 bases: TGTGCCAGCAGTTACGGGAGGAACACTGAAGCTTTCTTT. Translation: CASSYGRNTEAFF.

CDR3 DNA: TGTGCCAGCAGCCGGTCCTACACAGATACGCAGTATTTT. Translated: CASSRSYTDTQYF. This rearrangement joins TRBV7-2 to TRBJ2-3; D is undetermined. The CDR3 has 13 residues. Trimming cost V 5 bases and J 2 bases, with 8 bases left between them. The germline V gene has CDR1 SGHTA and CDR2 FQGNSA.

This clone was picked up a small number of times. The chain has TRBV6-1 and TRBJ1-6; 9 bases agree with TRBD1. Per the germline V gene, CDR1 is MNHNS and CDR2 is SASEGT. V gave up 4 bases and J gave up 9 bases; unmatched junction bases: 7. The CDR3 has 15 residues. The CDR3 DNA reads TGTGCCAGCAGTGCCCAGACAGGGGGGCCTTCACCCCTCCACTTT. The encoded protein is CASSAQTGGPSPLHF.

The rearrangement joins TRBV7-2 to TRBJ2-3, with 9 positions matching TRBD2. Germline CDR1 is SGHTA and CDR2 is FQGNSA. This CDR3 spans 18 amino acids. The J segment lost 0 bases and the V segment lost 5 bases, leaving 12 bases of the junction unmatched. In DNA form, the CDR3 reads TGTGCCAGCAGCATCAGTCTAGCGGGGATTACTAGCACAGATACGCAGTATTTT. It codes for CASSISLAGITSTDTQYF.

This sequence joins TRBV6-5 and TRBJ2-7, with D maybe TRBD1 (6 bases). CDR1 is MNHEY, CDR2 SVGAGI, per germline. Between the trimmed V and J ends, which lost 4 bases and 4 bases, there was a span of 14 bases. The CDR3 loop spans 14 amino acids. The chain's CDR3 is CASSLAGVSYEQYF. CDR3 in DNA: TGTGCCAGCAGTTTGGCAGGGGTCTCGTACGAGCAGTACTTC.

This clone came up once. The chain combines TRBV6-5 with TRBJ2-1, with 14 bases identical to TRBD2. The CDR3 length is 15 residues. J gave up 10 bases and V 6 bases, and 8 bases lay outside the gene matches. Germline CDR1 MNHEY, CDR2 SVGAGI. DNA for the CDR3: TGTGCCAGCAGCTCGGGACTAGCGGGGGTCAGAGAGCAGTTCTTC. This gives the protein CASSSGLAGVREQFF.

The CDR3 DNA reads TGTGCCAGCACCATGACAGGGGCCTTGAACACTGAAGCTTTCTTT. Its translation: CASTMTGALNTEAFF. The chain has TRBV5-4 and TRBJ1-1; 8 bases are a match to TRBD1. Germline lookup yields CDR1 SGHNT and CDR2 YYREEE (reference sequence). The CDR3 contains 15 residues. The junction had 7 bases not matched to a gene; V was cut back by 6 bases and J by 0 bases.

The chain employs TRBV5-1 and TRBJ2-7; TRBD2 aligns across 10 bases. J lost 6 bases, V lost 0 bases, and 6 bases had no gene match. Per germline, CDR1 SGHRS and CDR2 YFSETQ. This CDR3 region has 15 residues. CDR3 protein: CASSLDTAGGLEQYF. The CDR3, as DNA: TGCGCCAGCAGCTTGGATACAGCGGGGGGGCTCGAGCAGTACTTC.

The genes are TRBV4-2 and TRBJ2-1; 9 bases line up with TRBD2. The CDR3 loop spans 16 amino acids. CDR1 is LGHNA, CDR2 YNFKEQ, per germline. The J segment lost 4 bases and the V segment lost 0 bases, leaving 4 bases of the junction unmatched. DNA for the CDR3: TGTGCCAGCAGCCAAGATAAGGCGGGGGGGTACAATGAGCAGTTCTTC. It codes for CASSQDKAGGYNEQFF.

As concerns this clone: Other DNA variants within this sample encode the same CDR3. The rearrangement uses TRBV5-1 and TRBJ2-1, with a possible D match to TRBD2 (5 bases). Trimming pared 1 base from V and 7 bases from J, leaving 6 bases between. Germline V lookup: CDR1 SGHRS, CDR2 YFSETQ. This CDR3 has 12 amino acids. The DNA of the CDR3 is TGCGCCAGCAGCTTGAGCGGAAATGAGCAGTTCTTC. It translates to CASSLSGNEQFF.

This clone was recorded once. This chain joins TRBV6-6 and TRBJ2-5; a weak D match, TRBD2 (6 bases). The CDR3 has 12 residues. Germline-derived CDR1 and CDR2 are MNHNY and SVGAGI (reference sequence). Trimming stripped 9 bases from V and 3 bases from J, with 11 bases between. The CDR3 nucleotides are TGTGCCAGTGGGCGGGGCGAAGAGACCCAGTACTTC. This translates into CASGRGEETQYF.

The CDR3 DNA sequence: TGTGCCAGCAGTTCTCGGACTAGCGGGGGGTTTGGCACAGATACGCAGTATTTT. It specifies CASSSRTSGGFGTDTQYF. The chain is built from TRBV5-4 and TRBJ2-3; 14 bases are a match to TRBD2. The CDR3 has 18 residues. J was trimmed by 1 base and V by 5 bases; bases with no gene match: 9. CDR1 SGHNT and CDR2 YYREEE come from the germline V gene (reference sequence).